A selection of T cell receptor beta chains follows, all from one sample in a study of CD8+ T cells in alopecia areata. TCRdb keeps only in-frame clones here, not all; method: immunoSEQ multiplex PCR. The sample lists under 250,000 clones, about three fifths occurring once. The sequencing here drew on CD4+ T cells sorted from blood, taken at week 0. The receptors were gathered from a human donor with alopecia areata. Both conserved end residues are part of each CDR3. A D gene is named only where the DNA matches it firmly. Clone size is not always given. Where it is, it says once, few, many or a class for expanded clones.

size: NA
V: TRBV7-9
D: NA
J: TRBJ2-3
length: 13
CDR3: CASSFNGPDTQYF
DNA: TGTGCCAGCAGCTTTAATGGGCCAGATACGCAGTATTTT

size: NA
V: TRBV30
D: NA
J: TRBJ1-4
length: 18
CDR3: CAWSVRATLKDSNEKLFF
DNA: TGTGCCTGGAGTGTACGGGCGACCCTAAAGGATTCTAATGAAAAACTGTTTTTT

size: NA
V: TRBV15
D: TRBD1
J: TRBJ1-3
length: 19
CDR3: CATSRDRGATGSYGNTIYF
DNA: TGTGCCACCAGCAGAGATCGGGGAGCGACAGGGTCATACGGAAACACCATATATTTT

size: NA
V: TRBV10-3
D: NA
J: TRBJ2-1
length: 11
CDR3: CAIGGFNEQFF
DNA: TGTGCCATCGGGGGCTTCAATGAGCAGTTCTTC

size: few
V: TRBV29-1
D: TRBD1
J: TRBJ1-1
length: 12
CDR3: CSVTGGNTEAFF
DNA: TGCAGCGTTACAGGGGGAAACACTGAAGCTTTCTTT

size: NA
V: TRBV11-2
D: TRBD1
J: TRBJ2-5
length: 13
CDR3: CASSSGQAETQYF
DNA: TGTGCCAGCAGCTCCGGACAGGCAGAGACCCAGTACTTC

size: few
V: TRBV7-2
D: NA
J: TRBJ2-1
length: 15
CDR3: CASSLNLLSPHEQFF
DNA: TGTGCCAGCAGCTTAAATCTCCTCAGCCCACATGAGCAGTTCTTC

size: NA
V: TRBV6-5
D: NA
J: TRBJ1-5
length: 13
CDR3: CASSRRSNQPQHF
DNA: TGTGCCAGCAGTAGACGGAGCAATCAGCCCCAGCATTTT

size: NA
V: TRBV6-1
D: TRBD2
J: TRBJ2-1
length: 15
CDR3: CASSDYSGGGNEQFF
DNA: TGTGCCAGCAGTGATTATAGCGGGGGAGGTAATGAGCAGTTCTTC

size: once
V: TRBV6-5
D: NA
J: TRBJ1-2
length: 14
CDR3: CASQSIAQGRGYTF
DNA: TGTGCCAGCCAGAGCATAGCCCAGGGTAGGGGCTACACCTTC

size: NA
V: TRBV30
D: TRBD2
J: TRBJ2-5
length: 12
CDR3: CAWKTSGETQYF
DNA: TGTGCCTGGAAAACTAGCGGGGAGACCCAGTACTTC

size: many
V: TRBV7-9
D: NA
J: TRBJ2-7
length: 14
CDR3: CASSLATPSYEQYF
DNA: TGTGCCAGCAGCTTAGCGACCCCCTCCTACGAGCAGTACTTC

size: NA
V: TRBV7-7
D: NA
J: TRBJ2-2
length: 17
CDR3: CASSLVPRATNTGELFF
DNA: TGTGCTAGCAGCTTAGTGCCGCGGGCAACGAACACCGGGGAGCTGTTTTTT

size: few
V: TRBV29-1
D: NA
J: TRBJ1-2
length: 15
CDR3: CSVVPPGEEGRGYTF
DNA: TGCAGCGTTGTGCCCCCGGGGGAAGAGGGTCGTGGCTACACCTTC

size: NA
V: TRBV2
D: NA
J: TRBJ1-1
length: 12
CDR3: CATQQGWAEAFF
DNA: TGTGCCACCCAGCAAGGCTGGGCTGAAGCTTTCTTT

size: NA
V: TRBV5-6
D: TRBD2
J: TRBJ2-1
length: 13
CDR3: CASTRDYGNEQFF
DNA: TGTGCCAGCACTAGGGACTATGGGAATGAGCAGTTCTTC

size: NA
V: TRBV6-5
D: NA
J: TRBJ1-2
length: 12
CDR3: CASSSAVGGYTF
DNA: TGTGCCAGCAGTTCTGCCGTAGGGGGCTACACCTTC

size: NA
V: TRBV27
D: NA
J: TRBJ1-5
length: 13
CDR3: CASRMTPNQPQHF
DNA: TGTGCCAGCAGGATGACACCTAATCAGCCCCAGCATTTT

size: NA
V: TRBV11-2
D: NA
J: TRBJ2-7
length: 11
CDR3: CASSLAREQYF
DNA: TGTGCCAGCAGCTTAGCGCGCGAGCAGTACTTC

size: NA
V: TRBV2
D: TRBD1
J: TRBJ2-7
length: 13
CDR3: CASSATGVNEQYF
DNA: TGTGCCAGCAGCGCAACAGGGGTTAACGAGCAGTACTTC

size: NA
V: TRBV5-1
D: TRBD2
J: TRBJ2-1
length: 15
CDR3: CASSLQAGVGNEQFF
DNA: TGCGCCAGCAGCTTGCAAGCGGGAGTTGGGAATGAGCAGTTCTTC

size: NA
V: TRBV29-1
D: NA
J: TRBJ2-1
length: 13
CDR3: CSHRDSSYNEQFF
DNA: TGCAGTCACCGGGACTCCTCCTACAATGAGCAGTTCTTC

size: few
V: TRBV4-1
D: TRBD1
J: TRBJ2-7
length: 15
CDR3: CASSQGGQGYYEQYF
DNA: TGCGCCAGCAGCCAAGGGGGACAGGGGTACTACGAGCAGTACTTC

size: NA
V: TRBV2
D: NA
J: TRBJ2-7
length: 13
CDR3: CASTNLGTHEQYF
DNA: TGTGCCAGCACTAACTTAGGGACCCACGAGCAGTACTTC

size: few
V: TRBV15
D: NA
J: TRBJ2-5
length: 12
CDR3: CATSRDQYAQYF
DNA: TGTGCCACCAGCAGAGACCAGTATGCTCAGTACTTC

size: few
V: TRBV6-5
D: NA
J: TRBJ2-7
length: 14
CDR3: CASSYSKLVAEQYF
DNA: TGTGCCAGCAGTTACTCGAAATTAGTGGCCGAGCAGTACTTC

size: few
V: TRBV5-5
D: TRBD2
J: TRBJ2-2
length: 18
CDR3: CASSLGPGTSGTVGELFF
DNA: TGTGCCAGCAGCTTGGGGCCCGGGACTAGCGGGACGGTCGGGGAGCTGTTTTTT

size: once
V: TRBV30
D: NA
J: TRBJ1-5
length: 13
CDR3: CAWSHTRERPQHF
DNA: TGTGCCTGGAGTCATACCAGAGAACGGCCCCAGCATTTT

size: medium-sized
V: TRBV10-3
D: TRBD2
J: TRBJ2-1
length: 13
CDR3: CAISVSGRGEQFF
DNA: TGTGCCATCAGTGTTAGCGGGAGAGGTGAGCAGTTCTTC

size: NA
V: TRBV29-1
D: TRBD1
J: TRBJ2-5
length: 12
CDR3: CSVGTGGETQYF
DNA: TGCAGCGTCGGAACAGGGGGAGAGACCCAGTACTTC

size: NA
V: TRBV6-5
D: NA
J: TRBJ1-1
length: 16
CDR3: CASSSGQPSLNTEAFF
DNA: TGTGCCAGCAGTTCAGGACAGCCAAGTCTCAACACTGAAGCTTTCTTT

size: NA
V: TRBV27
D: TRBD1
J: TRBJ2-4
length: 14
CDR3: CASSPRQGPSIQYF
DNA: TGTGCCAGCAGTCCACGACAGGGGCCCAGCATTCAGTACTTC

size: NA
V: TRBV30
D: NA
J: TRBJ2-2
length: 13
CDR3: CAWKGTARGELFF
DNA: TGTGCCTGGAAGGGGACCGCTCGGGGGGAGCTGTTTTTT

size: NA
V: TRBV7-9
D: NA
J: TRBJ1-6
length: 15
CDR3: CASTDSGARNSPLHF
DNA: TGTGCCAGCACCGATTCAGGGGCGCGCAATTCACCCCTCCACTTT

size: few
V: TRBV7-8
D: NA
J: TRBJ2-6
length: 15
CDR3: CASSLTGAGANVLTF
DNA: TGTGCCAGCAGCTTGACGGGGGCTGGGGCCAACGTCCTGACTTTC

size: NA
V: TRBV5-5
D: NA
J: TRBJ2-2
length: 13
CDR3: CASSGEVSGELFF
DNA: TGTGCCAGCAGCGGAGAGGTTTCCGGGGAGCTGTTTTTT

size: NA
V: TRBV14
D: NA
J: TRBJ1-2
length: 14
CDR3: CASSLPGHIYGYTF
DNA: TGTGCCAGCAGCCTCCCCGGACACATCTATGGCTACACCTTC

size: NA
V: TRBV6-6
D: TRBD1
J: TRBJ1-6
length: 16
CDR3: CASSYGGGQGNSPLHF
DNA: TGTGCCAGCAGTTACGGGGGGGGACAGGGGAATTCACCCCTCCACTTT

size: NA
V: TRBV27
D: TRBD2
J: TRBJ2-7
length: 15
CDR3: CASSLSRTSSREQYF
DNA: TGTGCCAGCAGTTTAAGTCGGACTAGCTCCCGGGAGCAGTACTTC

size: NA
V: TRBV2
D: TRBD2
J: TRBJ2-5
length: 13
CDR3: CASTVAGKETQYF
DNA: TGTGCCAGCACCGTAGCGGGTAAAGAGACCCAGTACTTC

size: NA
V: TRBV14
D: NA
J: TRBJ1-1
length: 14
CDR3: CASQAGLRVTEAFF
DNA: TGTGCCAGCCAGGCGGGATTGAGAGTCACTGAAGCTTTCTTT

size: NA
V: TRBV6-1
D: TRBD1
J: TRBJ2-3
length: 16
CDR3: CASSGLRDSIADTQYF
DNA: TGTGCCAGCAGTGGGCTCCGGGACAGTATCGCAGATACGCAGTATTTT

size: NA
V: TRBV7-2
D: TRBD2
J: TRBJ2-2
length: 16
CDR3: CASSRGLAGWTGELFF
DNA: TGTGCCAGCAGCCGAGGACTAGCGGGGTGGACCGGGGAGCTGTTTTTT

size: NA
V: TRBV6-5
D: TRBD2
J: TRBJ2-1
length: 15
CDR3: CASRLAGGDYNEQFF
DNA: TGTGCCAGCAGATTAGCGGGAGGTGATTACAATGAGCAGTTCTTC

size: NA
V: TRBV11-2
D: TRBD2
J: TRBJ2-1
length: 14
CDR3: CASSLAGGYNEQFF
DNA: TGTGCCAGCAGCTTAGCGGGAGGGTACAATGAGCAGTTCTTC

size: few
V: TRBV7-9
D: NA
J: TRBJ1-5
length: 17
CDR3: CASSSPPQDGVTQPQHF
DNA: TGTGCCAGCAGCTCCCCTCCCCAGGACGGGGTCACGCAGCCCCAGCATTTT

size: NA
V: TRBV19
D: NA
J: TRBJ2-7
length: 15
CDR3: CASSGGTAKTYEQYF
DNA: TGTGCCAGTAGTGGCGGGACAGCAAAGACCTACGAGCAGTACTTC

size: few
V: TRBV4-1
D: NA
J: TRBJ2-1
length: 15
CDR3: CASSQARLRGSEQFF
DNA: TGCGCCAGCAGCCAAGCCCGACTAAGGGGCAGTGAGCAGTTCTTC